Listed below are T cell receptor beta chains from one sample, sequenced in a study of blood T cell repertoires in COVID-19. Profiling relied on immunoSEQ multiplex PCR, and the TCRdb table lists in-frame clones only, not all of them. The sample lists around 190,000 clones; 70% to 80% were seen once. Sequenced: peripheral blood. Receptor source: a woman between 45 and 60 years old with active or convalescent COVID-19. The CDR3 runs from the conserved cysteine through the conserved F or W. Each record gives: V gene, J gene, D gene, CDR3 protein. A D gene is named only where the DNA matches it firmly.

v_call: TRBV5-1
j_call: TRBJ1-4
d_call: -
cdr3_aa: CASSFPGANEKLFF

v_call: TRBV18
j_call: TRBJ1-2
d_call: -
cdr3_aa: CASSPRTEGYGYTF

v_call: TRBV15
j_call: TRBJ2-2
d_call: -
cdr3_aa: CATSLYRDSSNTGELFF

v_call: TRBV12-3/TRBV12-4
j_call: TRBJ1-3
d_call: -
cdr3_aa: CASSPSAGNTIYF

v_call: TRBV7-9
j_call: TRBJ1-5
d_call: -
cdr3_aa: CASSLGRDQPQHF

v_call: TRBV9
j_call: TRBJ1-2
d_call: -
cdr3_aa: CASSARRGGYTF

v_call: TRBV6-6
j_call: TRBJ2-5
d_call: TRBD1
cdr3_aa: CASSQGEWETQYF

v_call: TRBV6-5
j_call: TRBJ1-5
d_call: -
cdr3_aa: CASSYSPGPNKQPQHF

v_call: TRBV11-2
j_call: TRBJ1-2
d_call: TRBD1
cdr3_aa: CASSFSAGQGGFGYTF

v_call: TRBV11-3
j_call: TRBJ1-2
d_call: TRBD1
cdr3_aa: CASSPGTGATYGYTF

v_call: TRBV7-2
j_call: TRBJ1-1
d_call: -
cdr3_aa: CASSLVKGGTEAFF

v_call: TRBV5-4
j_call: TRBJ1-1
d_call: -
cdr3_aa: CASSWMAGNTEAFF

v_call: TRBV5-1
j_call: TRBJ1-4
d_call: -
cdr3_aa: CASSSGQNNEKLFF

v_call: TRBV28
j_call: TRBJ2-1
d_call: TRBD2
cdr3_aa: CASSGTPGLAGGRYNEQFF

v_call: TRBV3-1/TRBV3-2
j_call: TRBJ2-6
d_call: -
cdr3_aa: CASSQGGARRAGANVLTF